This is a list of T cell receptor beta chains from one sample in a study of blood T cell repertoires in COVID-19. TCRdb's copy holds only in-frame clones and misses some; the assay was immunoSEQ multiplex PCR. The sample has approximately 200,000 clones, 86% seen once. The specimen was PBMCs or T cells enriched from blood (not recorded which). Receptor source: a woman under 40 who had recovered from COVID-19. Both conserved end residues are part of each CDR3. A D gene is named only where the DNA matches it firmly. Clone size is stated in some rows and not others, as once, few, many or a class when expanded.

TRBJ2-1 | TRBV7-8 | . | TRBD2 | CASSYHRLAGYNEQFF | TGTGCCAGCAGTTACCACCGGCTAGCGGGGTACAATGAGCAGTTCTTC
TRBJ2-5 | TRBV7-2 | . | . | CASSPSGTAGETQYF | TGTGCCAGCAGCCCATCGGGGACTGCGGGAGAGACCCAGTACTTC
TRBJ2-1 | TRBV18 | once | . | CASSPTGMDEQFF | TGTGCCAGCTCACCCACAGGGATGGATGAGCAGTTCTTC
TRBJ1-5 | TRBV20-1 | once | . | CSASRQVGALGNQPQHF | TGCAGTGCCAGTCGACAGGTTGGAGCCTTGGGCAATCAGCCCCAGCATTTT
TRBJ1-5 | TRBV19 | once | . | CASNFAAALNQPQHF | TGTGCCAGTAACTTCGCGGCAGCTCTAAATCAGCCCCAGCATTTT
TRBJ2-7 | TRBV28 | few | TRBD1 | CASSTQGDTRIEQYF | TGTGCCAGCAGCACCCAGGGGGACACGAGAATCGAGCAGTACTTC
TRBJ1-5 | TRBV6-1 | . | TRBD1 | CASSHGTANNQPQHF | TGTGCCAGCAGCCACGGGACAGCTAACAATCAGCCCCAGCATTTT
TRBJ1-1 | TRBV18 | . | TRBD1 | CASSLKQGVVTEAFF | TGTGCCAGCTCACTAAAACAGGGGGTAGTCACTGAAGCTTTCTTT
TRBJ2-7 | TRBV5-1 | . | TRBD2 | CASSLEAGGAEQYF | TGCGCCAGCAGCTTGGAGGCGGGAGGGGCTGAGCAGTACTTC
TRBJ2-1 | TRBV7-9 | . | TRBD2 | CASSFSGRAIDEQFF | TGTGCCAGCAGTTTTAGCGGGAGAGCGATCGATGAGCAGTTCTTC
TRBJ2-7 | TRBV11-3 | . | . | CARPGLGYEQYF | TGTGCCAGGCCGGGACTCGGCTACGAGCAGTACTTC
TRBJ2-7 | TRBV18 | . | . | CASSPRDNSYEQYF | TGTGCCAGCTCACCCCGGGATAACTCCTACGAGCAGTACTTC
TRBJ2-7 | TRBV7-8 | . | TRBD2 | CASRLGTREEDYEQYF | TGTGCCAGCAGATTAGGGACTAGAGAAGAAGACTACGAGCAGTACTTC
TRBJ1-3 | TRBV19 | once | . | CASSEDSPSSGNTIYF | TGTGCCAGTAGCGAGGACAGTCCAAGCTCTGGAAACACCATATATTTT
TRBJ2-7 | TRBV12-3/TRBV12-4 | . | . | CASSPSAYEQYF | TGTGCCAGCAGCCCCAGCGCTTACGAGCAGTACTTC
TRBJ2-1 | TRBV5-1 | . | . | CASSLGGTINEQFF | TGCGCCAGCAGCTTGGGGGGCACCATCAATGAGCAGTTCTTC
TRBJ2-5 | TRBV2 | . | TRBD1 | CASRDRDSYIQYF | TGTGCCAGCAGGGACCGGGACAGTTACATCCAGTACTTC
TRBJ1-3 | TRBV2 | once | . | CASSGLGNTIYF | TGTGCCAGCAGTGGACTGGGAAACACCATATATTTT
TRBJ2-7 | TRBV9 | . | . | CASSRTDRLDEQYF | TGTGCCAGCAGCCGGACAGACAGATTAGACGAGCAGTACTTC
TRBJ2-2 | TRBV18 | once | TRBD1 | CASSPKGTGNTGELFF | TGTGCCAGCTCACCAAAGGGGACAGGGAACACCGGGGAGCTGTTTTTT
TRBJ2-7 | TRBV18 | few | TRBD1 | CASSPPGTGVLYEQYF | TGTGCCAGCTCACCACCCGGGACAGGGGTGCTCTACGAGCAGTACTTC
TRBJ2-1 | TRBV4-1 | many | . | CASSQDMRARTYNEQFF | TGCGCCAGCAGCCAAGATATGAGGGCCCGCACCTACAATGAGCAGTTCTTC
TRBJ2-2 | TRBV2 | . | TRBD2 | CASSRLAWGTGELFF | TGTGCCAGCAGCCGACTAGCCTGGGGCACCGGGGAGCTGTTTTTT
TRBJ2-7 | TRBV28 | . | TRBD1 | CASSFSGTGGEQYF | TGTGCCAGCAGTTTCTCCGGGACAGGGGGCGAGCAGTACTTC
TRBJ2-1 | TRBV11-2 | . | TRBD2 | CASSLAAASGIYNEQFF | TGTGCCAGCAGCTTAGCCGCGGCTAGCGGGATATACAATGAGCAGTTCTTC
TRBJ2-3 | TRBV19 | . | . | CASSTGQFSTDTQYF | TGTGCCAGTAGTACCGGACAGTTTAGCACAGATACGCAGTATTTT
TRBJ1-1 | TRBV25-1 | . | TRBD1 | CASSDPGQGASEAFF | TGTGCCAGCAGTGATCCGGGACAGGGGGCTTCTGAAGCTTTCTTT
TRBJ1-6 | TRBV2 | . | . | CASVRMNSPLHF | TGTGCCAGCGTGAGGATGAATTCACCCCTCCACTTT
TRBJ2-2 | TRBV5-6 | . | TRBD2 | CASRAGLAENTGELFF | TGTGCCAGCAGAGCCGGACTAGCGGAGAACACCGGGGAGCTGTTTTTT
TRBJ2-2 | TRBV5-1 | . | . | CASSWGQPNTGELFF | TGCGCCAGCAGCTGGGGACAACCGAACACCGGGGAGCTGTTTTTT
TRBJ2-2 | TRBV29-1 | once | TRBD1 | CSVPTGEKAGELFF | TGCAGCGTTCCGACAGGGGAGAAGGCCGGGGAGCTGTTTTTT
TRBJ1-1 | TRBV2 | . | . | CASSDRTYTEAFF | TGTGCCAGCAGTGATCGGACTTACACTGAAGCTTTCTTT
TRBJ1-1 | TRBV3-1/TRBV3-2 | few | TRBD1 | CASSETGGATEAFF | TGTGCCAGCAGCGAGACAGGGGGGGCCACTGAAGCTTTCTTT
TRBJ1-3 | TRBV28 | few | . | CASSLRSWSSGNTIYF | TGTGCCAGCAGTTTACGGTCGTGGAGCTCTGGAAACACCATATATTTT
TRBJ2-3 | TRBV29-1 | . | . | CSVEASRADTQYF | TGCAGCGTTGAGGCTTCCAGGGCAGATACGCAGTATTTT
TRBJ1-6 | TRBV7-2 | . | . | CASSLVVGRRNRDSPLHF | TGTGCCAGCAGCTTAGTAGTCGGTAGGAGGAACAGGGATTCACCCCTCCACTTT
TRBJ2-5 | TRBV29-1 | . | TRBD1 | CSVVRDRGLQETQYF | TGCAGCGTTGTCCGAGACAGGGGTCTCCAAGAGACCCAGTACTTC
TRBJ2-7 | TRBV28 | . | TRBD2 | CASSMESGTRSYEQYF | TGTGCCAGCAGTATGGAGAGCGGGACCCGCTCCTACGAGCAGTACTTC
TRBJ1-1 | TRBV7-9 | . | TRBD1 | CASTNQGGGEAFF | TGTGCCAGCACCAACCAGGGGGGCGGTGAAGCTTTCTTT
TRBJ2-1 | TRBV9 | . | . | CASSVDPRKQFF | TGTGCCAGCAGCGTGGATCCTAGGAAGCAGTTCTTC
TRBJ2-1 | TRBV11-2 | . | . | CASRRITGSWNEQFF | TGTGCCAGCAGACGTATTACAGGGTCCTGGAATGAGCAGTTCTTC
TRBJ2-4 | TRBV6-6 | once | TRBD2 | CASSYDAGGGKNIQYF | TGTGCCAGCAGTTACGATGCGGGAGGTGGCAAAAACATTCAGTACTTC
TRBJ1-2 | TRBV5-4 | . | TRBD1 | CASSKPGQNYGYTF | TGTGCCAGCAGCAAACCGGGACAGAACTATGGCTACACCTTC
TRBJ1-1 | TRBV15 | . | . | CATSNSETEAFF | TGTGCCACCAGCAACTCGGAGACTGAAGCTTTCTTT
TRBJ1-3 | TRBV6-5 | . | . | CASSHSLSGNTIYF | TGTGCCAGCTCCCACAGCCTCTCTGGAAACACCATATATTTT
TRBJ2-7 | TRBV6-5 | once | TRBD2 | CASRPGLAVTYEQYF | TGTGCCAGCAGGCCGGGACTAGCGGTTACCTACGAGCAGTACTTC
TRBJ2-7 | TRBV29-1 | . | . | CSVEVSRGGPVSYEQYF | TGCAGCGTTGAAGTTAGTAGGGGGGGTCCTGTCTCCTACGAGCAGTACTTC
TRBJ1-1 | TRBV14 | many | . | CASSQDILALRGVGDTEAFF | TGTGCCAGCAGCCAAGATATCTTGGCCCTCCGGGGGGTAGGAGACACTGAAGCTTTCTTT